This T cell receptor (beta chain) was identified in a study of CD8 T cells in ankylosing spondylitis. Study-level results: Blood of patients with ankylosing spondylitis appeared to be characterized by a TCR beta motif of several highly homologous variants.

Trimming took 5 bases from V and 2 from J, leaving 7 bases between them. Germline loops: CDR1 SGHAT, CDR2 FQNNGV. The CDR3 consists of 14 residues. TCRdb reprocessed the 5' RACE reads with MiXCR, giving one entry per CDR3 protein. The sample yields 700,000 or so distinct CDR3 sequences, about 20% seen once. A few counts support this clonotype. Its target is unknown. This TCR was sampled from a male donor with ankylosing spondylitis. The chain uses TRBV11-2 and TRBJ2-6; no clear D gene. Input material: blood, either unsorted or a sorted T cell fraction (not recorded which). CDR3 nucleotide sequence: TGTGCCAGCAGCCTGATTCCTGGGGCCAACGTCCTGACTTTC. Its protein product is CASSLIPGANVLTF.